This T cell receptor (beta chain) was retrieved from a study of blood T cells in healthy people across ages. Then a second PCR, running about 7 to 11 cycles, was carried out with a sample-barcoded 5' primer and a J-beta primer mix. TCRdb itself ran the 5' RACE reads through MiXCR, one entry per CDR3 protein. The table records 600,000 to 650,000 distinct CDR3 sequences, 45% to 65% of them present only once. The CDR3 is 12 amino acids. V lost 6 bases to trimming and J lost 6 bases; unmatched junction nucleotides: 4. The germline V gene has CDR1 SGHRS and CDR2 YFSETQ. Peripheral blood from each donor was collected in a volume of 8 to 10 milliliters. At least ten counts were recorded for this clonotype.

The clonotype originates from a man aged 55 to 70 in good health. This sequence joins TRBV5-1 and TRBJ2-7; 9 bases are shared with TRBD1. Sequencing was done on a sample of blood. The CDR3 reads CASKSGQGEQYF. The CDR3 region has the DNA TGCGCCAGCAAATCGGGACAGGGCGAGCAGTACTTC.